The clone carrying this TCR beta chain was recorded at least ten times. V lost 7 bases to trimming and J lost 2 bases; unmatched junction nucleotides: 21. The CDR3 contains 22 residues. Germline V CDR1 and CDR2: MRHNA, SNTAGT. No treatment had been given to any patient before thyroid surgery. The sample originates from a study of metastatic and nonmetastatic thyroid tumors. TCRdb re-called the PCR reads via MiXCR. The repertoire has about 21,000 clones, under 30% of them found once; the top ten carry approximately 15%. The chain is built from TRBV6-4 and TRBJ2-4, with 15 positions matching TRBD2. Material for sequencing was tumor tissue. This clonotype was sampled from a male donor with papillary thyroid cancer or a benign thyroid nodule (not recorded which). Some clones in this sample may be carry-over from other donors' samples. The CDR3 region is CASTGKIPGLAGGGRSKNIQYF. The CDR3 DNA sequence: TGTGCCAGCACCGGTAAGATTCCGGGACTAGCGGGAGGAGGACGATCCAAAAACATTCAGTACTTC.